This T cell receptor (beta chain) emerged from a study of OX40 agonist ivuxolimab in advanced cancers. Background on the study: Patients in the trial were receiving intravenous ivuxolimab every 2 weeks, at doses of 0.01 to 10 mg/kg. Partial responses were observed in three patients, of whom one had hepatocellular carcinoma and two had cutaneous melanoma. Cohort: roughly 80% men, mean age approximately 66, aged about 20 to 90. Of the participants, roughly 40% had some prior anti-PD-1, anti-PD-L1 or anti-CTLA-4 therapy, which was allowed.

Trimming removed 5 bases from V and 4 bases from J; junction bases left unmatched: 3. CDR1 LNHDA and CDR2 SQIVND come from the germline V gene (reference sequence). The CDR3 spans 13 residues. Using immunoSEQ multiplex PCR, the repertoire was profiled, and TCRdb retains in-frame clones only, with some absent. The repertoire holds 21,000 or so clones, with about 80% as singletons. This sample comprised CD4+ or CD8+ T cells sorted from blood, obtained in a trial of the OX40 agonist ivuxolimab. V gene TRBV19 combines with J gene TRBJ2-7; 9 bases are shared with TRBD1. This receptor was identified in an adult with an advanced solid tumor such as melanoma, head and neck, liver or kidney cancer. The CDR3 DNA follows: TGTGCCAGTAGTGTGGGACAGGGTTACGAGCAGTACTTC. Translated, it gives CASSVGQGYEQYF.